This entry concerns a single TCR beta chain. Its specificity is unknown. Germline V gene data show CDR1 as SGHVS and CDR2 as FNYEAQ. Unmatched junction bases numbered 12, after V lost 4 bases and J lost 3 bases. The CDR3 spans 18 residues. Assay used: immunoSEQ multiplex PCR; TCRdb lists only in-frame clones, some missing. The data contain around 160,000 clones, around 90% of them singletons. These data are taken from a study of T cell responses to AZD1222 COVID-19 vaccine. Overall study findings and caveats: Recipients of two AZD1222 doses showed rising Spike-specific TCR breadth and depth.

This sample comprised peripheral blood, obtained on day 0 of AZD1222 vaccination. The TCR comes from an adult in good health. V and J are TRBV7-6 and TRBJ2-2; the match to TRBD1 covers 9 bases. CDR3 nucleotide sequence: TGTGCCAGCAGCTCCGAGGTCGCCGGGACAGGGTACACCGGGGAGCTGTTTTTT. Translation gives CASSSEVAGTGYTGELFF.